Following are 15 T cell receptor beta chains from one sample sequenced in a study of lymphopenia after photon versus proton radiotherapy. Assay used: immunoSEQ multiplex PCR; TCRdb lists only in-frame clones, some missing. The sample holds 42,000 or so clones; approximately 83% are singletons and the top ten take 20% to 25%. Sequencing used peripheral blood, obtained from a patient treated with proton-based radiotherapy. Receptors originate from a woman aged 65 to 85 with pancreatic cancer.

The CDR3 loop reads CASSIGGDYEQYF. Here the CDR3 DNA reads TGTGCCAGTAGTATAGGAGGGGACTACGAGCAGTACTTC. The chain couples TRBV19 to TRBJ2-7, with D perhaps matching TRBD1 or TRBD2 (5 bases each). Germline assignment: CDR1 LNHDA and CDR2 SQIVND (reference sequence). The CDR3 spans 13 residues. Trimming removed 1 base at V and 3 bases at J, with 7 bases between.

The chain couples TRBV11-3 to TRBJ2-7, with TRBD2 matching 11 bases. The CDR3 has 15 residues. Germline V lookup: CDR1 SGHNT, CDR2 YENEEA. J lost 4 bases, V lost 4 bases, and 6 bases had no gene match. CDR3 residues: CASSSPLAGGYEQYF. CDR3 nucleotide sequence: TGTGCCAGCAGCTCACCCCTAGCGGGAGGATACGAGCAGTACTTC.

The chain couples TRBV15 to TRBJ2-7; no definite D call. The germline V and J ends were trimmed by 5 bases and 3 bases, with 14 bases remaining between them. The CDR3 totals 14 residues. Germline CDR1 is LNHNV and CDR2 is YYDKDF (reference sequence). In DNA, the CDR3 is TGTGCCACCAGCCCCGAAGGCAGACTCTACGAGCAGTACTTC. This codes for CATSPEGRLYEQYF.

The rearrangement joins TRBV29-1 to TRBJ2-7, with D unclear. The V end lost 7 bases, the J end lost 6 bases, and 22 bases lay between the germline ends. The CDR3 has 14 residues. In germline, CDR1 is SQVTM, CDR2 ANQGSEA. CDR3: CSARFAETTAEQYF. In DNA, the CDR3 is TGCAGCGCCAGGTTTGCAGAGACGACGGCCGAGCAGTACTTC.

The chain uses TRBV6-1 and TRBJ2-2, with D tentatively TRBD1 (7 bases). V was cut by 1 base and J by 6 bases, with 12 bases left in between. Germline CDR1 is MNHNS and CDR2 is SASEGT. This CDR3 has 15 amino acids. CDR3 DNA: TGTGCCAGCAGTGAAGGACTAGGACAGGCCGGGGAGCTGTTTTTT. Translation: CASSEGLGQAGELFF.

The chain links TRBV30 to TRBJ1-2; a possible D gene is TRBD1 (6 bases). The CDR3 covers 14 residues. Germline V gene lookup returns CDR1 GTSNPN and CDR2 SVGIG (reference sequence). V dropped 2 bases and J dropped 8 bases, with 18 bases sitting between them. The CDR3 region is CAWSPRDTTGGYTF. CDR3 nucleotide sequence: TGTGCCTGGAGTCCACGGGACACAACGGGGGGCTACACCTTC.

The rearrangement joins TRBV15 to TRBJ2-7; D is undetermined. There are 13 residues in the CDR3. V shed 0 bases and J shed 3 bases, with 6 bases lying between them. CDR1 and CDR2 (germline): LNHNV, YYDKDF (reference sequence). The CDR3 sequence is CATSRDRRYEQYF. The CDR3 DNA follows: TGTGCCACCAGCAGAGATCGCCGCTACGAGCAGTACTTC.

Concerning this clone: Within the sample, other DNA sequences also encode this same CDR3. This chain links TRBV6-5 with TRBJ2-7; 11 bases are a match to TRBD2. V dropped 6 bases and J dropped 2; count of bases not matched to a gene: 6. Germline CDR1 reads MNHEY; CDR2 reads SVGAGI. The CDR3 contains 15 residues. CDR3 sequence reads: CASRRGTSGPYEQYF. CDR3 DNA sequence: TGTGCCAGCAGGAGGGGGACTAGCGGACCCTACGAGCAGTACTTC.

This rearrangement joins TRBV4-3 to TRBJ2-2; 10 nucleotides agree with TRBD2. Germline values: CDR1 LGHNA, CDR2 YSLEER. After removal of 5 bases from V and 7 bases from J, the junction contained 10 bases not matched to a gene. This CDR3 is built from 16 residues. CDR3 coding DNA: TGCGCCAGCAGCTCCCGGCTAGCGGGAGTTCTCGGGGAGCTGTTTTTT. Translating it yields CASSSRLAGVLGELFF.

V and J are TRBV28 and TRBJ1-2; D remains ambiguous. Trimming left V 7 bases short and J 2 bases short, with 11 bases between. Germline V CDR1 and CDR2: MDHEN, SYDVKM. The CDR3 covers 13 residues. The CDR3 loop is CASTRLGNYGYTF. For the CDR3, the DNA is TGTGCCAGCACCCGCTTGGGAAACTATGGCTACACCTTC.

The chain recombines TRBV28 with TRBJ2-4; D is ambiguous. V was cut by 6 bases and J by 1 base, with 28 bases left in between. Germline V lookup: CDR1 MDHEN, CDR2 SYDVKM. The CDR3 length is 20 residues. The CDR3 region has the DNA TGTGCCAGCAGCCCTCAAGCCATATATTGGGGATCTGGGGCCAAAAACATTCAGTACTTC. Amino acids: CASSPQAIYWGSGAKNIQYF.

This sequence joins TRBV28 and TRBJ1-5, with TRBD1 matching over 9 bases. With 5 bases clipped from V and 9 bases from J, the junction kept 5 bases outside the gene matches. The germline gives CDR1 MDHEN, CDR2 SYDVKM. This CDR3 comprises 13 residues. The CDR3 loop reads CASSPSDRGPQHF. DNA for the CDR3: TGTGCCAGCAGTCCCTCGGACAGGGGGCCCCAGCATTTT.

V is TRBV6-1 and J is TRBJ1-5; weak D call: TRBD1 (6 bases). CDR3 length: 17 residues. Per germline, CDR1 MNHNS and CDR2 SASEGT. Trimming shortened V by 0 bases and J by 6 bases, and 18 bases separated the two germline ends. The CDR3 coding sequence is TGTGCCAGCAGTGAAGCGGGCGGGGGCCCCCGTTTTCAGCCCCAGCATTTT. Its translation: CASSEAGGGPRFQPQHF.

V usage is TRBV7-2 and J usage is TRBJ2-2; 7 nucleotides agree with TRBD2. Germline V gene data show CDR1 as SGHTA and CDR2 as FQGNSA. The J segment lost 3 bases and the V segment lost 3 bases, leaving 10 bases of the junction unmatched. This CDR3 comprises 17 residues. The CDR3 DNA reads TGTGCCAGCAGCTTTGGTGTGGGGCTAGCGGACACCGGGGAGCTGTTTTTT. This translates into CASSFGVGLADTGELFF.

This clone occurred once. The V gene is TRBV28, the J gene TRBJ2-1; 11 bases are shared with TRBD1. This CDR3 has 15 amino acids. With V trimmed by 5 bases and J by 10 bases, 10 bases remained unmatched. Looked up from germline, CDR1 is MDHEN and CDR2 is SYDVKM. This CDR3 is CASSNSGTGGQEQFF. DNA of the CDR3: TGTGCCAGCAGTAATTCCGGGACAGGGGGACAGGAGCAGTTCTTC.